Reported below is one T cell receptor (beta chain). Its cognate antigen is unknown. Trimming removed 5 bases from V and 5 bases from J; junction bases left unmatched: 5. The CDR3 sequence is 15 residues long. Library preparation tagged each individual cDNA molecule with a unique molecular identifier. MiXCR was run by TCRdb on the reads, yielding one entry per CDR3 protein. The repertoire holds about 4,800 distinct CDR3 sequences, with around 51% as singletons. The treatment was: therapeutic diphenylcyclopropenone sensitization with weekly scalp DPC. The record originates from a study of human T cells and chemical hapten exposure. On the study more broadly: All patients underwent weekly scalp dosing with diphenylcyclopropenone for the full roughly 25-week study. DPC 0.01% went on the upper back by patch test, with reading at 6 days. Study findings and constraints: Having alopecia, the donors may differ immunologically from healthy people.

The sequence was collected from an adult with alopecia areata. Some clones in this sample may be carry-over from other donors' samples. This table probably holds off-target reads from a library built for another chain. This specimen was whole blood, taken before DPC sensitization or 2, 6, or about 24 weeks after (not recorded which). The chain carries TRBV12-3 or TRBV12-4 and TRBJ2-1; 11 bases map to TRBD2. CDR3 nucleotides: TGTGCCAGCAGTCTTAGACTAGCGGGGCACAATGAGCAGTTCTTC. Its translation is CASSLRLAGHNEQFF.